One sample yielded the 27 T cell receptor beta chains listed below, sequenced in a study of shared clonotypes between healthy human individuals. Sequencing was performed with immunoSEQ multiplex PCR; in TCRdb, only in-frame clones are kept and a portion is missing. The sample lists 1,100,000 or so clones, around three quarters occurring once. The sequencing input was memory CD4+ T cells from PBMCs. Subset noted: CD45RA-negative fraction. All receptors come from a man between 18 and 29 years old in good health. Some clones in this sample may be carry-over from other donors' samples.

With respect to this clone: Its ends do not fully match the called genes, so a read error is possible. J is TRBJ2-1 and V is TRBV7-2; 10 bases are a match to TRBD2. The CDR3 is 15 amino acids. Germline CDR1 reads SGHTA; CDR2 reads FQGNSA. The DNA of the CDR3 is TGTGCCAGCAGCTTCGGGACTAGCGCCTACAATGAGCAGCTCTTC. It yields the protein CASSFGTSAYNEQLF.

The chain uses TRBV5-1 and TRBJ1-2; tentatively, D is TRBD1 (5 bases). The V gene lost 6 bases and the J gene lost 1 base, with 10 bases spanning the gap. The CDR3 extends over 13 amino acids. Germline values: CDR1 SGHRS, CDR2 YFSETQ. CDR3 loop: CASNEGSNYGYTF. For the CDR3, the DNA is TGCGCCAGCAATGAGGGGAGTAACTATGGCTACACCTTC.

This clone was detected once. The chain uses TRBV4-1 and TRBJ2-7; 7 bases map to TRBD2. The V and J ends lost 6 bases and 5 bases, in that order; junction bases with no gene match: 13. CDR3 size: 15 residues. Germline V gene lookup returns CDR1 MGHRA and CDR2 YSYEKL. DNA of the CDR3: TGCGCCAGCAGTCGGGGGGACGCCAGGTTCAACGAGCAGTACTTC. It encodes CASSRGDARFNEQYF.

This clone came up a few times. The V and J genes are TRBV9 and TRBJ1-3; no clear D. The ends were cut back, 1 base at V and 3 bases at J, with 2 bases in the middle. The CDR3 covers 12 residues. Germline lookup yields CDR1 SGDLS and CDR2 YYNGEE. The CDR3 sequence is CASSVNGNTIYF. The CDR3 nucleotides read TGTGCCAGCAGCGTAAATGGAAACACCATATATTTT.

Remarks on this clone: This specimen includes other DNA sequences encoding the same CDR3. The chain recombines TRBV19 with TRBJ2-7, with a weak D call TRBD2 (6 bases). This CDR3 has 13 amino acids. The V gene's germline CDR1 is LNHDA and CDR2 SQIVND (reference sequence). Trimming stripped 3 bases from V and 4 bases from J, with 10 bases between. The CDR3: CASSMGLAYEQYF. Here the CDR3 DNA reads TGTGCCAGTAGTATGGGTCTAGCGTACGAGCAGTACTTC.

This clone was observed once. The chain employs TRBV5-1 and TRBJ2-3, with TRBD2 matching over 9 bases. The trim removed 3 bases at V and 1 base at J, leaving 6 bases unmatched. CDR1 and CDR2 (germline): SGHRS, YFSETQ. The CDR3 length is 16 residues. The DNA for the CDR3 is TGCGCCAGCAGCTCGGTAGCGGGAGCGGGCACAGATACGCAGTATTTT. Translated: CASSSVAGAGTDTQYF.

The gene calls are TRBV7-3 and TRBJ2-3; tentative D call: TRBD2 (6 bases). The CDR3 is 15 amino acids. Trimming removed 2 bases from V and 4 bases from J, with 13 bases in between. Germline lookup yields CDR1 SGHTA and CDR2 FQGTGA. CDR3 residues: CASSLGGMDPDTQYF. The CDR3 DNA reads as TGTGCCAGCAGCTTAGGCGGGATGGACCCAGATACGCAGTATTTT.

This clone was picked up a small number of times. CDR3 nucleotide sequence: TGCGCCAGCAGGTCAAGGGGGGAACCCTACAATGAGCAGTTCTTC. It is translated as CASRSRGEPYNEQFF. The genes are TRBV5-1 and TRBJ2-1, with D perhaps given as TRBD1 or TRBD2 (6 bases each). V dropped 5 bases and J dropped 2 bases, with 14 bases sitting between them. CDR1 and CDR2 from the germline V gene are SGHRS and YFSETQ. The CDR3 runs 15 residues. Complete variable domain (other parts from reference TRBV5-1 and TRBJ2-1): KAGVTQTPRYLIKTRGQQVTLSCSPISGHRSVSWYQQTPGQGLQFLFEYFSETQRNKGNFPGRFSGRQFSNSRSEMNVSTLELGDSALYLCASRSRGEPYNEQFFGPGTRLTVL.

CDR3 region: CASSTGAGTSYEQYF. In DNA, the CDR3 is TGTGCCAGCAGCACTGGAGCCGGGACTTCCTACGAGCAGTACTTC. The chain couples TRBV7-9 to TRBJ2-7; tentative D call: TRBD2 (6 bases). Trimming stripped 5 bases from V and 1 base from J, with 15 bases between. This CDR3 comprises 15 residues. Germline assignment: CDR1 SEHNR and CDR2 FQNEAQ (reference sequence).

This clone showed up just once. The chain uses TRBV19 and TRBJ1-2; D perhaps matches TRBD1 (6 bases). The V gene's germline CDR1 is LNHDA and CDR2 SQIVND (reference sequence). This CDR3 region has 14 residues. V lost 4 bases and J lost 5, with 14 bases in between. CDR3 DNA: TGTGCCAGTAGTAAGACGATGGACAGATATGGCTACACCTTC. This encodes CASSKTMDRYGYTF.

For this clone: This CDR3 is also generated by other DNA sequences in the sample. This chain uses TRBV5-1 with TRBJ1-2; 9 nucleotides agree with TRBD1. Trimming cost V 0 bases and J 4 bases; bases outside gene matches: 1. The CDR3 runs 14 residues. The germline V gene has CDR1 SGHRS and CDR2 YFSETQ. CDR3 region: CASSLGQGGYGYTF. In DNA form, the CDR3 reads TGCGCCAGCAGCTTGGGACAGGGGGGCTATGGCTACACCTTC.

With respect to this clone: Given a much more abundant clone one base away, this may be a read error. The chain couples TRBV7-2 to TRBJ1-2; 10 bases fit TRBD1. CDR1 SGHTA and CDR2 FQGNSA come from the germline V gene. The CDR3 has 14 amino acids. V lost 6 bases and J lost 3; bases outside the gene matches: 4. As DNA, the CDR3 is TGTGCCAGCAGTCCCGGGACAGGGGACTATGGCTACACCTTC. It encodes CASSPGTGDYGYTF.

V is TRBV6-5 and J is TRBJ2-2; TRBD2 agrees at 11 bases. Germline-derived CDR1 and CDR2 are MNHEY and SVGAGI. The length of the CDR3 is 15 residues. V was pared by 7 bases and J by 4 bases, with 5 bases of the junction left unmatched. CDR3 DNA sequence: TGTGCCAGCACACCGGGACTAGCGGTCACCGGGGAGCTGTTTTTT. It translates to CASTPGLAVTGELFF.

J is TRBJ2-3 and V is TRBV9; TRBD2 matches 10 bases. This CDR3 is 20 amino acids long. CDR1 and CDR2 from the germline V gene are SGDLS and YYNGEE. The V segment lost 0 bases and the J segment 0 bases; nucleotides outside the gene matches: 13. The CDR3 reads CASSVGELRLAGSSTDTQYF. The CDR3 DNA follows: TGTGCCAGCAGCGTAGGGGAATTAAGACTAGCGGGTTCTAGCACAGATACGCAGTATTTT.

This clone was observed a single time. The chain carries TRBV19 and TRBJ2-2; 10 positions match TRBD2. Trimming cost V 5 bases and J 7 bases; bases outside gene matches: 13. The CDR3 is made up of 17 amino acids. Looked up from germline, CDR1 is LNHDA and CDR2 is SQIVND (reference sequence). CDR3 in DNA: TGTGCCAGTAGTTCGATCTCACTAGCGGGAATTATCGGGGAGCTGTTTTTT. It translates to CASSSISLAGIIGELFF.

This clone occurred a few times. This sequence joins TRBV19 and TRBJ1-2, with D unclear. Trimming pared 7 bases from V and 2 bases from J, leaving 8 bases between. This CDR3 has 12 residues. The germline CDR1 and CDR2 sequences are LNHDA and SQIVND (reference sequence). CDR3 nucleotides: TGTGCCAGTAATTCGGGGAACTATGGCTACACCTTC. This gives the protein CASNSGNYGYTF.

This chain links TRBV7-2 with TRBJ2-7; 8 nucleotides match TRBD2. This CDR3 region has 16 residues. Losses at the gene ends were 4 bases for V and 0 bases for J; bases not matched to a gene: 8. Germline V gene sequence: CDR1 SGHTA, CDR2 FQGNSA. CDR3 nucleotide sequence: TGTGCCAGCAGCTGGAGAAGCGGGAGTAGCTCCTACGAGCAGTACTTC. Translated: CASSWRSGSSSYEQYF.

CDR3 amino acids: CASSLGGAYSGNTIYF. The CDR3 coding sequence is TGTGCCAGCAGCTTGGGGGGGGCTTACTCTGGAAACACCATATATTTT. V is TRBV5-4 and J is TRBJ1-3; weak D call: TRBD1 (6 bases). Germline values: CDR1 SGHNT, CDR2 YYREEE (reference sequence). V gave up 0 bases and J gave up 0 bases, with 10 bases separating them. CDR3 length: 16 amino acids.

This chain joins TRBV2 and TRBJ2-5; 10 bases are a match to TRBD2. The CDR3 is 16 amino acids. CDR1 SNHLY and CDR2 FYNNEI come from the germline V gene. J was trimmed by 5 bases and V by 0 bases; bases with no gene match: 6. As DNA, the CDR3 is TGTGCCAGCAGTGAAGCGCCTAGCGGGAGCGTTGAGACCCAGTACTTC. Protein: CASSEAPSGSVETQYF. The full variable domain, rest sourced from reference TRBV2 and TRBJ2-5, is EPEVTQTPSHQVTQMGQEVILRCVPISNHLYFYWYRQILGQKVEFLVSFYNNEISEKSEIFDDQFSVERPDGSNFTLKIRSTKLEDSAMYFCASSEAPSGSVETQYFGPGTRLLVL.

The rearrangement uses TRBV18 and TRBJ1-5, with D maybe TRBD1 (5 bases). Germline V CDR1 and CDR2: KGHSH, LQKENI. Trimming took off 0 bases at V and 3 bases at J, with 9 bases between the two ends. The CDR3 runs 15 residues. CDR3 region: CASSPPGGTNQPQHF. The CDR3 nucleotides read TGTGCCAGCTCACCACCGGGGGGAACCAATCAGCCCCAGCATTTT.

The chain is built from TRBV4-1 and TRBJ1-5; a possible D gene is TRBD1 (6 bases). The germline V gene encodes CDR1 MGHRA and CDR2 YSYEKL. The CDR3 totals 15 residues. V lost 0 bases, J lost 7 bases, and 13 bases lay in between. CDR3 bases: TGCGCCAGCAGCCAAGACGGGGGGCCAAGGCAGCCCCAGCATTTT. Protein product: CASSQDGGPRQPQHF.

This rearrangement joins TRBV18 to TRBJ1-2; no definite D call. The V gene lost 6 bases and the J gene lost 4 bases, with 15 bases spanning the gap. This CDR3 region has 14 residues. The V gene's germline CDR1 is KGHSH and CDR2 LQKENI. This chain's CDR3 is CASSESRALYGYTF. The CDR3 nucleotides read TGTGCCAGCTCCGAGTCGCGGGCCCTCTATGGCTACACCTTC.

The rearrangement joins TRBV19 to TRBJ2-3; D may be TRBD2 (5 bases). The CDR3 spans 11 residues. The V gene lost 8 bases and the J gene lost 4 bases, with 7 bases spanning the gap. Germline loops: CDR1 LNHDA, CDR2 SQIVND (reference sequence). The CDR3 bases are TGTGCCAGTGGGAGCGCAGATACGCAGTATTTT. The encoded protein is CASGSADTQYF.

The chain joins TRBV28 to TRBJ2-7, with D maybe TRBD1 (5 bases). This CDR3 contains 16 residues. Trimming pared 1 base from V and 0 bases from J, leaving 13 bases between. Germline CDR1 reads MDHEN; CDR2 reads SYDVKM. The CDR3 coding sequence is TGTGCCAGCAGTTTATATGGGTCAGGGCGCTCCTACGAGCAGTACTTC. Its protein product is CASSLYGSGRSYEQYF.

The chain couples TRBV5-1 to TRBJ1-2, with a possible D match to TRBD1 (5 bases). The germline V and J ends were trimmed by 5 bases and 4 bases, with 12 bases remaining between them. The CDR3 extends over 13 amino acids. Germline CDR1 is SGHRS and CDR2 is YFSETQ. CDR3 loop: CASSKDTRYGYTF. CDR3 in DNA: TGCGCCAGCAGTAAGGACACCCGCTATGGCTACACCTTC.

As for this clone: A read error is possible here, since a much larger clone lies one base away. This sequence joins TRBV11-1 and TRBJ2-6, with D possibly matching TRBD1 (5 bases). The CDR3 spans 15 residues. Germline CDR1 SGHAT, CDR2 FQDESV (reference sequence). The DNA of the CDR3 is TGTGCCAGCAGCCCACGGTCTGTTGGGGCTAACGTCCTGACTTTC. It is translated as CASSPRSVGANVLTF. The full variable domain, completed using reference TRBV11-1 and TRBJ2-6, is EAEVAQSPRYKITEKSQAVAFWCDPISGHATLYWYRQILGQGPELLVQFQDESVVDDSQLPKDRFSAERLKGVDSTLKIQPAELGDSAMYLCASSPRSVGANVLTFGAGSRLTVL.

V is TRBV29-1 and J is TRBJ2-3, with no clear D. Trimming took off 3 bases at V and 3 bases at J, with 13 bases between the two ends. The CDR3 is 14 residues long. Germline CDR1 reads SQVTM; CDR2 reads ANQGSEA. The CDR3 coding sequence is TGCAGCGTTGATATACGAGGAAAAACAGATACGCAGTATTTT. It is translated as CSVDIRGKTDTQYF.